Below, 12 T cell receptor beta chains from the same sample are listed, as sequenced in a study of blood T cell repertoires in COVID-19. Only in-frame clones appear in the TCRdb table, and some are missing; sequencing was by immunoSEQ multiplex PCR. The sample includes about 150,000 clones, roughly 85% seen only once; the top ten take about 2.8%. The sample was peripheral blood. The receptors originated from a human donor with acute or convalescent COVID-19. The donor label of this sample is uncertain.

The V gene is TRBV5-4, the J gene TRBJ1-2; D might be TRBD1 (5 bases). There are 14 residues in the CDR3. V lost 3 bases to trimming and J lost 7 bases, with 16 bases between them. The germline V gene encodes CDR1 SGHNT and CDR2 YYREEE (reference sequence). The CDR3 DNA reads as TGTGCCAGCAGCTCCAGCAGGACAACTCCTGGCTACACCTTC. Amino acids: CASSSSRTTPGYTF.

This chain links TRBV11-3 with TRBJ2-1; perhaps TRBD1 as D (5 bases). The CDR3 has 14 residues. Between the trimmed V and J ends, which lost 5 bases and 3 bases, there was a span of 11 bases. Germline assignment: CDR1 SGHNT and CDR2 YENEEA. For the CDR3, the DNA is TGTGCCAGCAGCCGCTCCGACAGCTACAATGAGCAGTTCTTC. Protein: CASSRSDSYNEQFF.

The V gene is TRBV5-1, the J gene TRBJ2-3; 7 bases align to TRBD1. Germline-derived CDR1 and CDR2 are SGHRS and YFSETQ. V shed 0 bases and J 4 bases; nucleotides not matched to a gene: 8. CDR3 size: 16 residues. In nucleotides, the CDR3 is TGCGCCAGCAGCTTGGGACAGGGAAGGTTTCCAGATACGCAGTATTTT. Translating it yields CASSLGQGRFPDTQYF.

The J gene is TRBJ2-1, the V gene TRBV11-3; 12 bases agree with TRBD2. The CDR3 sequence is 19 residues long. The trim removed 3 bases at V and 5 bases at J, leaving 14 bases unmatched. The germline V gene encodes CDR1 SGHNT and CDR2 YENEEA. The CDR3 bases are TGTGCCAGCAGCTTTAATTCCCCTTCCACTAGCGGGGGGAACAATGAGCAGTTCTTC. Its protein product is CASSFNSPSTSGGNNEQFF.

This chain connects TRBV10-1 to TRBJ1-5; D gene ambiguous. V was cut by 0 bases and J by 6 bases, with 6 bases left in between. CDR3 size: 13 residues. In germline, CDR1 is WNHNN, CDR2 SYGVQD (reference sequence). The CDR3 sequence: CASSESSGQPQHF. CDR3 DNA sequence: TGCGCCAGCAGTGAGTCGTCGGGTCAGCCCCAGCATTTT.

This chain joins TRBV6-5 and TRBJ2-1; D remains unclear. This CDR3 contains 16 residues. With 3 bases removed from V and 0 bases from J, the gap between germline ends came to 12 bases. Germline values: CDR1 MNHEY, CDR2 SVGAGI. CDR3 bases: TGTGCCAGCAGTTATCGGCGGCCGAGCTCCTACAATGAGCAGTTCTTC. The encoded protein is CASSYRRPSSYNEQFF.

This chain links TRBV19 with TRBJ1-5, with 7 bases identical to TRBD1. The V segment lost 5 bases and the J segment 0 bases; nucleotides outside the gene matches: 7. The CDR3 runs to 16 residues. Germline V lookup: CDR1 LNHDA, CDR2 SQIVND (reference sequence). The CDR3 loop reads CASSAGDSFSNQPQHF. DNA of the CDR3: TGTGCCAGTAGTGCAGGGGACAGTTTTAGCAATCAGCCCCAGCATTTT. The complete variable domain, with remaining parts taken from reference TRBV19 and TRBJ1-5, reads DGGITQSPKYLFRKEGQNVTLSCEQNLNHDAMYWYRQDPGQGLRLIYYSQIVNDFQKGDIAEGYSVSREKKESFPLTVTSAQKNPTAFYLCASSAGDSFSNQPQHFGDGTRLSIL.

V and J are TRBV19 and TRBJ2-2; 8 bases map to TRBD2. V lost 3 bases and J lost 2; bases outside the gene matches: 8. The CDR3 is 17 amino acids. CDR1 LNHDA and CDR2 SQIVND come from the germline V gene (reference sequence). CDR3 loop: CASSIIGGGPNTGELFF. The DNA for the CDR3 is TGTGCCAGTAGTATTATTGGCGGGGGGCCCAACACCGGGGAGCTGTTTTTT.

This rearrangement joins TRBV19 to TRBJ2-5; D is uncertain. Trimming stripped 1 base from V and 2 bases from J, with 5 bases between. The CDR3 contains 13 residues. The germline CDR1 and CDR2 sequences are LNHDA and SQIVND (reference sequence). The CDR3 protein is CASSIGRQETQYF. For the CDR3, the DNA is TGTGCCAGTAGTATAGGCAGACAAGAGACCCAGTACTTC.

This clone showed up just once. The chain links TRBV6-5 to TRBJ2-3, with D tentatively TRBD2 (6 bases). V gave up 6 bases and J gave up 2 bases, with 9 bases separating them. In germline, CDR1 is MNHEY, CDR2 SVGAGI. The CDR3 is 13 amino acids. CDR3 residues: CASRPGLTDTQYF. CDR3 in DNA: TGTGCCAGCAGACCGGGACTCACAGATACGCAGTATTTT.

The chain couples TRBV24-1 to TRBJ2-1; 7 bases align to TRBD1. CDR1 is KGHDR, CDR2 SFDVKD, per germline. V lost 4 bases and J lost 12; bases outside the gene matches: 11. The CDR3 runs to 14 residues. The CDR3 nucleotides read TGTGCCACCAGTGAGGGACAGAAAGCGATGGGGCAGTTCTTC. Translated, it gives CATSEGQKAMGQFF.

The J gene is TRBJ2-5, the V gene TRBV7-8; 7 bases are shared with TRBD2. V lost 0 bases to trimming and J lost 2 bases; unmatched junction nucleotides: 0. Germline V lookup: CDR1 SGHVS, CDR2 FQNEAQ. The CDR3 contains 14 residues. The CDR3 spells CASSLAGRQETQYF. CDR3 sequence (DNA): TGTGCCAGCAGCTTAGCCGGGAGGCAAGAGACCCAGTACTTC.